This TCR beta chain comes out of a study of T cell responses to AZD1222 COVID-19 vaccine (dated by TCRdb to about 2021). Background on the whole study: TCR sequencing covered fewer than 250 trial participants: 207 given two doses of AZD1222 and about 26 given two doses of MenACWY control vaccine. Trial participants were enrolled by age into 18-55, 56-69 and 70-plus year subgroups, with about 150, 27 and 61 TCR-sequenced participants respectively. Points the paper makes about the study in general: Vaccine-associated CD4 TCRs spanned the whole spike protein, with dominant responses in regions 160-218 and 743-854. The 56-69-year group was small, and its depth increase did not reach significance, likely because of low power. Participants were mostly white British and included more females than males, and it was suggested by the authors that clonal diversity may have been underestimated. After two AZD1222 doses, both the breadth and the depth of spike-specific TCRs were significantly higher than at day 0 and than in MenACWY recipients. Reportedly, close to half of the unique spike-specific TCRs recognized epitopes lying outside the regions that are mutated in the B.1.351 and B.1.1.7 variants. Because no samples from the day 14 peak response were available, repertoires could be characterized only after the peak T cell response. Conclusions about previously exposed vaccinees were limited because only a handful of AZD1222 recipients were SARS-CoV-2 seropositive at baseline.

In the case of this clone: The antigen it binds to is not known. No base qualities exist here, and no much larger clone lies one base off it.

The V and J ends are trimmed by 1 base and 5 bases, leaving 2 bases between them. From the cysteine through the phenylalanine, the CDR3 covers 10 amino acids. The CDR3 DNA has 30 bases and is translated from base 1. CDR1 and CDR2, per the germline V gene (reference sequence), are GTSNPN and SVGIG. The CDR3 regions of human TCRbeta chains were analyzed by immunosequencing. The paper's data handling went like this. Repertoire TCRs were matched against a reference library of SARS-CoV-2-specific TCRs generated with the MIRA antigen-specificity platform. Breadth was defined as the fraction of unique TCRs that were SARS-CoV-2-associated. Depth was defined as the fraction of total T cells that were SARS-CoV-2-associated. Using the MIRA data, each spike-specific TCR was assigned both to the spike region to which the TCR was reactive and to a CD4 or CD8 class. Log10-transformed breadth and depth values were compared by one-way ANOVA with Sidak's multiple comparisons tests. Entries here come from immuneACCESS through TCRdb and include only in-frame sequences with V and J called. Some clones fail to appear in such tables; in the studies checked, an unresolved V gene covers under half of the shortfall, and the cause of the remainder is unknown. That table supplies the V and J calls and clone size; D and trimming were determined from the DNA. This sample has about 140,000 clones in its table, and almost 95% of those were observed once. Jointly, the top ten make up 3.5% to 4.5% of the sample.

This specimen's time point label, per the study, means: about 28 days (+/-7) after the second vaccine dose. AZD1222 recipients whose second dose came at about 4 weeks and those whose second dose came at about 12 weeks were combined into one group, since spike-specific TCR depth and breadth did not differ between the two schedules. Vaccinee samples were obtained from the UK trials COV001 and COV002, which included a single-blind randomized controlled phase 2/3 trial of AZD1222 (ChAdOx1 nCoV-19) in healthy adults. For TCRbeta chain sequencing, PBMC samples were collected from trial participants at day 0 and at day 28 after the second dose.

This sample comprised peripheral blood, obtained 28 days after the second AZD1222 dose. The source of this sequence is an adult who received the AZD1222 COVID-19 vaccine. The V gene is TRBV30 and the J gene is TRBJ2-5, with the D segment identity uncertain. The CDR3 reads CAWSGETQYF. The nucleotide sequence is TGTGCCTGGAGTGGGGAGACCCAGTACTTC.